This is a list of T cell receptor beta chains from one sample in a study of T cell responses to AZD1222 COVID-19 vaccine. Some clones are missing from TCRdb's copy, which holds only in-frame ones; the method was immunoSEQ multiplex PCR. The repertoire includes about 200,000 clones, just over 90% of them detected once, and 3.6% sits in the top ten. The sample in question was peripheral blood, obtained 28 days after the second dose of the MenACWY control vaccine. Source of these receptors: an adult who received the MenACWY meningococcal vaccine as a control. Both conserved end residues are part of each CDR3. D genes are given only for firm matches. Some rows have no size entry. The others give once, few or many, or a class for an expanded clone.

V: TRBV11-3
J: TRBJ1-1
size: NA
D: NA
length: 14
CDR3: CASSLDGVNTEAFF
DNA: TGTGCCAGCAGCTTAGACGGAGTTAACACTGAAGCTTTCTTT

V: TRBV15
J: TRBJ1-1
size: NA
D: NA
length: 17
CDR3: CATSRDRTETMNTEAFF
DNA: TGTGCCACCAGCAGAGATCGGACAGAGACCATGAACACTGAAGCTTTCTTT

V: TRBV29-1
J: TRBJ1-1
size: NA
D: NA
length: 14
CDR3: CSVEDWGRNTEAFF
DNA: TGCAGCGTTGAAGATTGGGGCAGGAACACTGAAGCTTTCTTT

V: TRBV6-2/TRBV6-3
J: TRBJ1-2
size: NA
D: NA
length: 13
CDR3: CASSQGQIRGYTF
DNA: TGTGCCAGCAGCCAAGGACAGATTCGTGGCTACACCTTC

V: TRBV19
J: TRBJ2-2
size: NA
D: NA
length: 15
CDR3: CASSSRQLNTGELFF
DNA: TGTGCCAGTAGTTCTCGGCAGCTGAACACCGGGGAGCTGTTTTTT

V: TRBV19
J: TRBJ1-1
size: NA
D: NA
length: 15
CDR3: CASSVGSGMNTEAFF
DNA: TGTGCCAGTAGTGTGGGATCCGGGATGAACACTGAAGCTTTCTTT

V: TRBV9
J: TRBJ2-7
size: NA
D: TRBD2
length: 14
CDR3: CASSPGGIPYEQYF
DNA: TGTGCCAGCAGCCCCGGGGGGATTCCCTACGAGCAGTACTTC

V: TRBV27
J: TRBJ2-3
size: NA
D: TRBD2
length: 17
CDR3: CASSYGTSGMSTDTQYF
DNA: TGTGCCAGCAGTTATGGGACTAGCGGGATGAGCACAGATACGCAGTATTTT

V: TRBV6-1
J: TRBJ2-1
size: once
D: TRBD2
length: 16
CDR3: CASIVAGGFSYNEQFF
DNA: TGTGCCAGCATTGTAGCGGGAGGATTCTCCTACAATGAGCAGTTCTTC

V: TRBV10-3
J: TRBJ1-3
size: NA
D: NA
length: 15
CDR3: CAIREGDFSGNTIYF
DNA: TGTGCCATCAGAGAGGGAGACTTCTCTGGAAACACCATATATTTT

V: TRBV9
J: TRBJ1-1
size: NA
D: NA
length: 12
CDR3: CASSVLDGEAFF
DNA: TGTGCCAGCAGCGTATTGGACGGTGAAGCTTTCTTT

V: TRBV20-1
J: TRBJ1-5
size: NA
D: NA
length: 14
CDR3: CSASGRNSNQPQHF
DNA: TGCAGTGCCAGTGGCCGAAATAGCAATCAGCCCCAGCATTTT

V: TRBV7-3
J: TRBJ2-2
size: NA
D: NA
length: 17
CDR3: CASSLTEERIRTGELFF
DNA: TGTGCCAGCAGCTTAACCGAGGAGCGGATCAGAACAGGGGAGCTGTTTTTT

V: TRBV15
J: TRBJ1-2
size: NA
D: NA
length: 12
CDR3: CATSGRLYGYTF
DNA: TGTGCCACCAGCGGACGACTTTATGGCTACACCTTC

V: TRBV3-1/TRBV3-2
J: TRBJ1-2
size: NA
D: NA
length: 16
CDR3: CASSQEVSTGFYGYTF
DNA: TGTGCCAGCAGCCAAGAGGTGTCGACAGGCTTCTATGGCTACACCTTC

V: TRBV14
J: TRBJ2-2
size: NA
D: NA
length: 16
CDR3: CASSQRPGYNTGELFF
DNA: TGTGCCAGCAGCCAGAGGCCGGGATATAACACCGGGGAGCTGTTTTTT

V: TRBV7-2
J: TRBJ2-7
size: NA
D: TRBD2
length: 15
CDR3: CASSLSSGGLRQQYF
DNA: TGTGCCAGCAGCTTATCTAGCGGAGGCCTCCGACAGCAGTACTTC

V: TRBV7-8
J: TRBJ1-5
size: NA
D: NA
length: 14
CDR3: CASSLRGTDQPQHF
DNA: TGTGCCAGCAGCTTAAGGGGGACTGATCAGCCCCAGCATTTT

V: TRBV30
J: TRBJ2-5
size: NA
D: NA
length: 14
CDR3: CAWSVTGMQETQYF
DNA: TGTGCCTGGAGTGTCACAGGGATGCAAGAGACCCAGTACTTC

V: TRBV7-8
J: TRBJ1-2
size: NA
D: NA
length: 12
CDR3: CASSLQSYGYTF
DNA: TGTGCCAGCAGCCTTCAGTCTTATGGCTACACCTTC

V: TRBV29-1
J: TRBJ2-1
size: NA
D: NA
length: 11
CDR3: CMGAVYNEQFF
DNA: TGCATGGGGGCGGTCTACAATGAGCAGTTCTTC

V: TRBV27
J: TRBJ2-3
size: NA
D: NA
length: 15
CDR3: CASSHRALHTDTQYF
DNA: TGTGCCAGCAGTCACAGGGCCCTCCACACAGATACGCAGTATTTT

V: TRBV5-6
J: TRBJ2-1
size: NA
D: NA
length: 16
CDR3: CASSLRTPRSYNEQFF
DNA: TGTGCCAGCAGCTTAAGGACACCACGCTCCTACAATGAGCAGTTCTTC